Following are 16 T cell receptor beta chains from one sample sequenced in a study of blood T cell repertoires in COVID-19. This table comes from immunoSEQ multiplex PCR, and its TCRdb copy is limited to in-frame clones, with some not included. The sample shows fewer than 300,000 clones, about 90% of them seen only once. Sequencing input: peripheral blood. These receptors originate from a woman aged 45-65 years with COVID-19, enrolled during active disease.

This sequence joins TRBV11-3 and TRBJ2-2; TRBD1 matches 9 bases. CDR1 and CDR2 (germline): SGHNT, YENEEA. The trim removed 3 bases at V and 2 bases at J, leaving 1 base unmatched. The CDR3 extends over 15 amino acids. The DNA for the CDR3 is TGTGCCAGCAGCTTCACAGGGGGCAACACCGGGGAGCTGTTTTTT. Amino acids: CASSFTGGNTGELFF.

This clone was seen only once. CDR3 nucleotides: TGTGCCAGCAGCGTACTGGGTGGACTAGATACGCAGTATTTT. Encoded protein: CASSVLGGLDTQYF. This rearrangement joins TRBV9 to TRBJ2-3, with D possibly TRBD2 on 5 matching bases. The V end was cut by 1 base, the J end by 5 bases, with 11 bases between. Germline V lookup: CDR1 SGDLS, CDR2 YYNGEE. There are 14 residues in the CDR3.

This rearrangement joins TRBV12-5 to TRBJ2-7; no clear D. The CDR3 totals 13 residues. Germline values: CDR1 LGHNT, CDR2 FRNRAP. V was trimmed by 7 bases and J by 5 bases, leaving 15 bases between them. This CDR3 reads CASERSTYDEQYF. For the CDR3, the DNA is TGTGCTAGTGAAAGAAGCACGTACGACGAGCAGTACTTC.

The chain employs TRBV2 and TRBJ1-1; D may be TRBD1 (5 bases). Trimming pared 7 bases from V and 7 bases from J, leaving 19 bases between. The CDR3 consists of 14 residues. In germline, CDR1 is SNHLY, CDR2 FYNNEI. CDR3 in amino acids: CASKEWGGMSEAFF. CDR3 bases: TGTGCCAGCAAGGAGTGGGGGGGAATGAGTGAAGCTTTCTTT.

CDR3 sequence (DNA): TGTGCCAGCAGCTTATCGGGGTCTAATGAAAAACTGTTTTTT. This sequence encodes CASSLSGSNEKLFF. The chain couples TRBV7-2 to TRBJ1-4; D ambiguous. With 2 bases removed from V and 3 bases from J, the gap between germline ends came to 7 bases. The CDR3 contains 14 residues. Germline-derived CDR1 and CDR2 are SGHTA and FQGNSA.

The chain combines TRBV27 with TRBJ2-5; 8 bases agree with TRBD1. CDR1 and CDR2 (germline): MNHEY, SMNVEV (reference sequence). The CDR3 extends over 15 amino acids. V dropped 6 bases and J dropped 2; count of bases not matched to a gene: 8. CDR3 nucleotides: TGTGCCAGCAGCCGTGGACAGGGACCACAAGAGACCCAGTACTTC. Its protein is CASSRGQGPQETQYF.

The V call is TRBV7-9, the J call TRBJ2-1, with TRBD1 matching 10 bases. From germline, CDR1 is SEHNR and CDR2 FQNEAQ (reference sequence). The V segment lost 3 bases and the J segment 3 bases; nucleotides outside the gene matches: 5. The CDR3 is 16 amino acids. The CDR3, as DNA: TGTGCCAGCAGCTTTCAGACAGGGGGCGGCTACAATGAGCAGTTCTTC. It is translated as CASSFQTGGGYNEQFF.

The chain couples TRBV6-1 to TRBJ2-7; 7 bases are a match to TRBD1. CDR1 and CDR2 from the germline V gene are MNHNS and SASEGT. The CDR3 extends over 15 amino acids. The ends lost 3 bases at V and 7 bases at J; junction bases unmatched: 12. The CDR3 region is CASSEGNRGREEQYF. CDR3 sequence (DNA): TGTGCCAGCAGTGAGGGGAACAGGGGAAGGGAGGAGCAGTACTTC.

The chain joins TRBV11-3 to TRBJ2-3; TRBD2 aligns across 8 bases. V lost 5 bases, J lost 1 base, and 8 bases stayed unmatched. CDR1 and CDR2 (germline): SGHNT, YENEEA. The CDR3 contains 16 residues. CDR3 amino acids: CASSRRAGVGTDTQYF. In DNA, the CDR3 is TGTGCCAGCAGCCGACGAGCGGGAGTGGGCACAGATACGCAGTATTTT.

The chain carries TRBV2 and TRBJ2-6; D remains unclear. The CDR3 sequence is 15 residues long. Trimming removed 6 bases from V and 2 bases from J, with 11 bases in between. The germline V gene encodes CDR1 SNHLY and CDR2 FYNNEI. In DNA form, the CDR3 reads TGTGCCAGCAGCCAGGTGGATCCTGGGGCCAACGTCCTGACTTTC. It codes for CASSQVDPGANVLTF.

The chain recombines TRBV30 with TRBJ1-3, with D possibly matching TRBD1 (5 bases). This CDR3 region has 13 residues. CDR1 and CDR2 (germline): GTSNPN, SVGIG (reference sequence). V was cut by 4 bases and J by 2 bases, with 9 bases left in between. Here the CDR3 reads CAWTGYPGNTIYF. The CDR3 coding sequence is TGTGCCTGGACAGGGTACCCTGGAAACACCATATATTTT.

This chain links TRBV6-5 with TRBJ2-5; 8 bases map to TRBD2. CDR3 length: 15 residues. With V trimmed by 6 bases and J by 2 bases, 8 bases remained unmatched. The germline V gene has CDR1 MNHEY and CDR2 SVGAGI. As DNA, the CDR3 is TGTGCCAGCAGCCGGGGGGGAACGGGGCAAGAGACCCAGTACTTC. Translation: CASSRGGTGQETQYF.

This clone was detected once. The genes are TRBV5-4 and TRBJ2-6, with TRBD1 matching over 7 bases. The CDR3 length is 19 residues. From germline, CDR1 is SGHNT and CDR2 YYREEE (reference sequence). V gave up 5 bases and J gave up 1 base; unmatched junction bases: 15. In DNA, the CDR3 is TGTGCCAGCAGGGCTGGTATGGGGACAGCCGGTTCTGGGGCCAACGTCCTGACTTTC. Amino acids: CASRAGMGTAGSGANVLTF.

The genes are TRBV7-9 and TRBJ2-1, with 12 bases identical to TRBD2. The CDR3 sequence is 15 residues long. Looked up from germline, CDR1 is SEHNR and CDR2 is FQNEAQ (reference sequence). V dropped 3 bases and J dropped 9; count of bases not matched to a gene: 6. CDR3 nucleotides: TGTGCCAGCAGCTTTGGACTAGCGGGATGGGGTGAGCAGTTCTTC. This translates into CASSFGLAGWGEQFF.

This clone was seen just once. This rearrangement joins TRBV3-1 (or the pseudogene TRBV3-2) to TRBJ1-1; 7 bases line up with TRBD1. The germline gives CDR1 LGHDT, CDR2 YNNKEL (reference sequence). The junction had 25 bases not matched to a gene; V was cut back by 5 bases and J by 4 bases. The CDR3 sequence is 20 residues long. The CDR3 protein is CASSCGQALTMLSWATEAFF. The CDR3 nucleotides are TGTGCCAGCAGCTGTGGACAGGCCCTAACTATGCTCTCGTGGGCCACTGAAGCTTTCTTT.

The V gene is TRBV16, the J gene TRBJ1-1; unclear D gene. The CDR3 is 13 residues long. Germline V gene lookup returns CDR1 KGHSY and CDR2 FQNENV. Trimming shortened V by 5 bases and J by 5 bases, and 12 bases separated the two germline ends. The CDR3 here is CASSFTTGTEAFF. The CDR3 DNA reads TGTGCCAGCAGCTTCACCACGGGGACTGAAGCTTTCTTT. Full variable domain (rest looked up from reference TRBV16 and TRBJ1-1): GEEVAQTPKHLVRGEGQKAKLYCAPIKGHSYVFWYQQVLKNEFKFLISFQNENVFDETGMPKERFSAKCLPNSPCSLEIQATKLEDSAVYFCASSFTTGTEAFFGQGTRLTVV.